The rows below give T cell receptor beta chains drawn from one sample of a study of a mutant IDH1 vaccine in newly diagnosed glioma. Method: immunoSEQ multiplex PCR; TCRdb's copy keeps in-frame clones and lacks some. The sample lists 50,000 to 65,000 clones; approximately 78% were seen once. Source: PBMCs, taken from a glioma patient treated with radiotherapy, temozolomide or both. The receptors were sampled from a man aged 18 to 29 with glioma. CDR3s include the opening cysteine and the closing phenylalanine or tryptophan. Each record gives: clone size, V gene, J gene, D gene, CDR3 DNA, CDR3 protein. A D gene is named only where the DNA matches it firmly. Size is omitted from some rows. Given values are once, few, many or a class for expanded clones.

abundance: few
v_gene: TRBV30
j_gene: TRBJ1-1
d_gene: -
CDR3nt: TGTGCCTGGAGTGTGGGGCTTAACACTGAAGCTTTCTTT
CDR3aa: CAWSVGLNTEAFF

abundance: -
v_gene: TRBV2
j_gene: TRBJ1-2
d_gene: -
CDR3nt: TGTGCCAGCAGTGAACAGGCCGATTATGGCTACACCTTC
CDR3aa: CASSEQADYGYTF

abundance: -
v_gene: TRBV30
j_gene: TRBJ2-3
d_gene: TRBD2
CDR3nt: TGTGCCTGGAGTTGGATGACTAGCGGGACCCCCACACCTCCAGATACGCAGTATTTT
CDR3aa: CAWSWMTSGTPTPPDTQYF

abundance: -
v_gene: TRBV7-9
j_gene: TRBJ1-1
d_gene: -
CDR3nt: TGTGCCAGCAGCTTAGGAAATAGAGGGCTGGAAGCTTTCTTT
CDR3aa: CASSLGNRGLEAFF

abundance: -
v_gene: TRBV18
j_gene: TRBJ2-2
d_gene: TRBD1
CDR3nt: TGTGCCAGCTCACCAAGGCAGGGGGCCTCGAACACCGGGGAGCTGTTTTTT
CDR3aa: CASSPRQGASNTGELFF

abundance: -
v_gene: TRBV7-2
j_gene: TRBJ2-5
d_gene: TRBD2
CDR3nt: TGTGCCAGCAGCTCCCGGACTAGCGGGGGGGTGGGGACCCAGTACTTC
CDR3aa: CASSSRTSGGVGTQYF

abundance: -
v_gene: TRBV19
j_gene: TRBJ1-1
d_gene: -
CDR3nt: TGTGCCAGTAGCAAGGCTGGGAACACTGAAGCTTTCTTT
CDR3aa: CASSKAGNTEAFF

abundance: -
v_gene: TRBV5-6
j_gene: TRBJ1-1
d_gene: -
CDR3nt: TGTGCCAGCACCCGGGGAAGAGGAGCTTTCTTT
CDR3aa: CASTRGRGAFF

abundance: -
v_gene: TRBV30
j_gene: TRBJ1-5
d_gene: TRBD1
CDR3nt: TGTGCCTGGAGTGGACCGACAGGGCTCAATCAGCCCCAGCATTTT
CDR3aa: CAWSGPTGLNQPQHF

abundance: -
v_gene: TRBV6-5
j_gene: TRBJ1-1
d_gene: TRBD1
CDR3nt: TGTGCCAGCAGGGGACAGGGCAAGATGAACACTGAAGCTTTCTTT
CDR3aa: CASRGQGKMNTEAFF

abundance: once
v_gene: TRBV7-9
j_gene: TRBJ2-7
d_gene: -
CDR3nt: TGTGCCAGCAGCTTAGACCCCGGCCAGGGAAGGAACGAGCAGTACTTC
CDR3aa: CASSLDPGQGRNEQYF

abundance: -
v_gene: TRBV7-9
j_gene: TRBJ1-3
d_gene: -
CDR3nt: TGTGCCAGCAGCCCCTTGGATCCGGGCTTCTCTGGAAACACCATATATTTT
CDR3aa: CASSPLDPGFSGNTIYF

abundance: -
v_gene: TRBV12-5
j_gene: TRBJ1-5
d_gene: -
CDR3nt: TGTGCTAGTGGTTTGAGGTCGCGATATAGCAATCAGCCCCAGCATTTT
CDR3aa: CASGLRSRYSNQPQHF

abundance: few
v_gene: TRBV7-3
j_gene: TRBJ1-1
d_gene: TRBD1
CDR3nt: TGTGCCAGCAGCTCTGGTGGACAGGGGGAAGCTTTCTTT
CDR3aa: CASSSGGQGEAFF

abundance: few
v_gene: TRBV28
j_gene: TRBJ1-1
d_gene: TRBD1
CDR3nt: TGTGCCAGCAGTTCCATACAACAGGGGGCGCTGAGCACTGAAGCTTTCTTT
CDR3aa: CASSSIQQGALSTEAFF

abundance: -
v_gene: TRBV29-1
j_gene: TRBJ1-5
d_gene: -
CDR3nt: TGCAGCGCATCGGACGGTTTTCAGCCCCAGCATTTT
CDR3aa: CSASDGFQPQHF

abundance: -
v_gene: TRBV5-1
j_gene: TRBJ1-1
d_gene: -
CDR3nt: TGCGCCAGCAGCTTCTCCGGGGGACGGACTGAAGCTTTCTTT
CDR3aa: CASSFSGGRTEAFF

abundance: -
v_gene: TRBV7-9
j_gene: TRBJ1-2
d_gene: -
CDR3nt: TGTGCCAGCAGCTTAGAGGTGTGGACCTTAAGCGGCTACACCTTC
CDR3aa: CASSLEVWTLSGYTF

abundance: once
v_gene: TRBV19
j_gene: TRBJ1-2
d_gene: -
CDR3nt: TGTGCCAGTAGATCTAAGGTTATCGGGGGCTTTAACTATGGCTACACCTTC
CDR3aa: CASRSKVIGGFNYGYTF

abundance: -
v_gene: TRBV7-2
j_gene: TRBJ2-5
d_gene: TRBD2
CDR3nt: TGTGCCAGCAGCATTGGGGGGACTAGCGGTCTTGGATATCTGGAGACCCAGTACTTC
CDR3aa: CASSIGGTSGLGYLETQYF

abundance: -
v_gene: TRBV7-2
j_gene: TRBJ1-2
d_gene: TRBD1
CDR3nt: TGTGCCAGCAGCTTGACAACCGGACAGGGCACCTATGGCTACACCTTC
CDR3aa: CASSLTTGQGTYGYTF

abundance: -
v_gene: TRBV10-3
j_gene: TRBJ1-3
d_gene: -
CDR3nt: TGTGCCATCAGTGAGTCCCCCCTTAGGGAGACTGGAAACACCATATATTTT
CDR3aa: CAISESPLRETGNTIYF

abundance: -
v_gene: TRBV18
j_gene: TRBJ1-2
d_gene: -
CDR3nt: TGTGCCAGCTCACCTCCCAACGGCTATGGCTACACCTTC
CDR3aa: CASSPPNGYGYTF

abundance: -
v_gene: TRBV13
j_gene: TRBJ2-7
d_gene: -
CDR3nt: TGTGCCAGCAGACCCAGGGGAACCTACGAGCAGTACTTC
CDR3aa: CASRPRGTYEQYF

abundance: -
v_gene: TRBV5-1
j_gene: TRBJ1-1
d_gene: -
CDR3nt: TGCGCCAGCAGCCCAGGGCCACCCAACACTGAAGCTTTCTTT
CDR3aa: CASSPGPPNTEAFF

abundance: once
v_gene: TRBV25-1
j_gene: TRBJ2-1
d_gene: -
CDR3nt: TGTGCCAGCAGTGAGGGGAGCGGGTGGAGGGGCAATGAGCAGTTCTTC
CDR3aa: CASSEGSGWRGNEQFF

abundance: -
v_gene: TRBV5-8
j_gene: TRBJ1-1
d_gene: -
CDR3nt: TGTGCCAGCAGCTTCCCCGGAACTTACAAGGGCCGTGAAGCTTTCTTT
CDR3aa: CASSFPGTYKGREAFF

abundance: few
v_gene: TRBV29-1
j_gene: TRBJ1-1
d_gene: TRBD1
CDR3nt: TGCAGCGTTTTTGGGACAGGGAGTACTGAAGCTTTCTTT
CDR3aa: CSVFGTGSTEAFF

abundance: -
v_gene: TRBV4-2
j_gene: TRBJ2-7
d_gene: -
CDR3nt: TGTGCCAGCAGCCACGACGGATCCCTTTGGGAGCAGTACTTC
CDR3aa: CASSHDGSLWEQYF

abundance: -
v_gene: TRBV4-1
j_gene: TRBJ2-7
d_gene: -
CDR3nt: TGCGCCAGCAGCCAAGATAGCCGGGGGCCCAAGCAGTACTTC
CDR3aa: CASSQDSRGPKQYF

abundance: -
v_gene: TRBV30
j_gene: TRBJ2-7
d_gene: TRBD1
CDR3nt: TGTGCCTGGAAAGGGGGCGGTGATGGGCAGTACTTC
CDR3aa: CAWKGGGDGQYF

abundance: -
v_gene: TRBV5-1
j_gene: TRBJ1-1
d_gene: -
CDR3nt: TGCGCCAGCAGCTTGGGGCTTGAGGAAGCTTTCTTT
CDR3aa: CASSLGLEEAFF

abundance: -
v_gene: TRBV14
j_gene: TRBJ2-3
d_gene: -
CDR3nt: TGTGCCAGCAGCCAAGATCTGGCAGATACGCAGTATTTT
CDR3aa: CASSQDLADTQYF

abundance: -
v_gene: TRBV6-5
j_gene: TRBJ2-7
d_gene: -
CDR3nt: TGTGCCAGCAGTTACTCAGGAGCCTACGAGCAGTACTTC
CDR3aa: CASSYSGAYEQYF

abundance: once
v_gene: TRBV20-1
j_gene: TRBJ1-3
d_gene: -
CDR3nt: TGCAGTGTTCCGTCTGGAAACACCATATATTTT
CDR3aa: CSVPSGNTIYF

abundance: -
v_gene: TRBV13
j_gene: TRBJ2-5
d_gene: TRBD1
CDR3nt: TGTGCCAGCAGCTTAGACGGGACAGGGGTAAGGACCCAGTACTTC
CDR3aa: CASSLDGTGVRTQYF

abundance: -
v_gene: TRBV9
j_gene: TRBJ2-2
d_gene: -
CDR3nt: TGTGCCAGCAGCGTAGAGGGTAGCGCCGGGGAGCTGTTTTTT
CDR3aa: CASSVEGSAGELFF

abundance: -
v_gene: TRBV5-4
j_gene: TRBJ1-1
d_gene: -
CDR3nt: TGTGCCAGCAGCTTGGGGATGAACACTGAAGCTTTCTTT
CDR3aa: CASSLGMNTEAFF

abundance: -
v_gene: TRBV5-4
j_gene: TRBJ2-1
d_gene: TRBD2
CDR3nt: TGTGCCAGCAGCTTGGCTCTAGCGGGAGGTTCCTACAATGAGCAGTTCTTC
CDR3aa: CASSLALAGGSYNEQFF

abundance: few
v_gene: TRBV9
j_gene: TRBJ1-4
d_gene: -
CDR3nt: TGTGCCAGCAGCATTGGGACCGGAAATGAAAAACTGTTTTTT
CDR3aa: CASSIGTGNEKLFF

abundance: -
v_gene: TRBV30
j_gene: TRBJ1-2
d_gene: -
CDR3nt: TGTGCCTGGAGTTGGGGGGGGCAGAGCTATGGCTACACCTTC
CDR3aa: CAWSWGGQSYGYTF

abundance: few
v_gene: TRBV5-1
j_gene: TRBJ1-1
d_gene: -
CDR3nt: TGCGCCAGCATCGACAGACCCATGAACACTGAAGCTTTCTTT
CDR3aa: CASIDRPMNTEAFF

abundance: -
v_gene: TRBV29-1
j_gene: TRBJ2-7
d_gene: TRBD2
CDR3nt: TGCAGCGTTGAACTTGGGACTAGCGGGAGAGGTTCCTACGAGCAGTACTTC
CDR3aa: CSVELGTSGRGSYEQYF

abundance: -
v_gene: TRBV11-3
j_gene: TRBJ2-3
d_gene: TRBD2
CDR3nt: TGTGCCAGCAGCTTAGGGTGCTGGGGGTGGAGGGACTACACAGATACGCAGTATTTT
CDR3aa: CASSLGCWGWRDYTDTQYF

abundance: once
v_gene: TRBV4-1
j_gene: TRBJ2-7
d_gene: TRBD2
CDR3nt: TGCGCCAGCAGCCAGAACTCAGTGGGACTAGCGGTGTACGAGCAGTACTTC
CDR3aa: CASSQNSVGLAVYEQYF